This T cell receptor beta chain emerged from a study of shared clonotypes between healthy human individuals. The naive CD8 population came from CD45RO-negative cells selected for CCR7, without terminally differentiated effector memory CD45RA+ cells. Nashville, Tennessee was home to all donors, each a Caucasian adult. Sequenced by immunoSEQ multiplex PCR; TCRdb stores in-frame clones only, minus some. The table shows just over 2,000,000 clones, with just under 95% occurring only once. Worth noting for this clone: Its cognate antigen is unknown.

The length of the CDR3 is 15 residues. Germline V gives CDR1 MGHRA, CDR2 YSYEKL. V lost 3 bases, J lost 4 bases, and 16 bases lay in between. Study-wide points: In a handful of donors, around 5% of naive CD4 clonotypes appeared in common.

The V call is TRBV4-1, the J call TRBJ2-7, with D possibly called TRBD1 or TRBD2 (5 bases each). The sequencing input was naive CD8+ T cells sorted from blood. This TCR derives from a man aged 18 to 30 in good health. CDR3 in amino acids: CASSHGHSSGYEQYF. CDR3 sequence (DNA): TGCGCCAGCAGCCATGGACATTCGTCGGGGTACGAGCAGTACTTC.